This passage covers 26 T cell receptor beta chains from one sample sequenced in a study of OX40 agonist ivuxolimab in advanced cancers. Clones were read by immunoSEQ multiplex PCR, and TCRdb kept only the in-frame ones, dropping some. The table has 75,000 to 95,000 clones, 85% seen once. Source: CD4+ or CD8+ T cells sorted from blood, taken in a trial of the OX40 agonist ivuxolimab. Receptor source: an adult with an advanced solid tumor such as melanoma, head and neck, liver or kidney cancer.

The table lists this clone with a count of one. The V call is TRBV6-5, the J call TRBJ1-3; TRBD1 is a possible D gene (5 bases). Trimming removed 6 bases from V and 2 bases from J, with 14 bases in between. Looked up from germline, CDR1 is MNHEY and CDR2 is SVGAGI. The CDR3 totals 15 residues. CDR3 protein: CASRREGLTGNTIYF. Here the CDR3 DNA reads TGTGCCAGCAGGAGGGAGGGACTTACTGGAAACACCATATATTTT.

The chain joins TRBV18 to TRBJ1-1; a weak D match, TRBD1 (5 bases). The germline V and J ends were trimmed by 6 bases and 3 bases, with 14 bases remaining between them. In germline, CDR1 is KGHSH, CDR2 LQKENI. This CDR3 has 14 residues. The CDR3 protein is CASSIGGSDTEAFF. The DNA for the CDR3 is TGTGCCAGCTCTATTGGGGGTTCTGACACTGAAGCTTTCTTT.

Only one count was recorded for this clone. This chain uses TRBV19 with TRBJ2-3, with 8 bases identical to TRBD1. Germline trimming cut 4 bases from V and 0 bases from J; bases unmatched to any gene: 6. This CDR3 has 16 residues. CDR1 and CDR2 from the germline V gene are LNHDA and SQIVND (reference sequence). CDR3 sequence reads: CASSSQGAPSTDTQYF. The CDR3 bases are TGTGCCAGTAGTAGCCAGGGGGCACCTAGCACAGATACGCAGTATTTT. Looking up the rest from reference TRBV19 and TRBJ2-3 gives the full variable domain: DGGITQSPKYLFRKEGQNVTLSCEQNLNHDAMYWYRQDPGQGLRLIYYSQIVNDFQKGDIAEGYSVSREKKESFPLTVTSAQKNPTAFYLCASSSQGAPSTDTQYFGPGTRLTVL.

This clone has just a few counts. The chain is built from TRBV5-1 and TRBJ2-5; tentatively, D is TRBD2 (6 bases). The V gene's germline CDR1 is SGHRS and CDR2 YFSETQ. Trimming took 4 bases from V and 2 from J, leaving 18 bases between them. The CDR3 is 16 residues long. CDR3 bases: TGCGCCAGCAGCCCCGGGAACAGCGGGCGGCAAGAGACCCAGTACTTC. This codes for CASSPGNSGRQETQYF.

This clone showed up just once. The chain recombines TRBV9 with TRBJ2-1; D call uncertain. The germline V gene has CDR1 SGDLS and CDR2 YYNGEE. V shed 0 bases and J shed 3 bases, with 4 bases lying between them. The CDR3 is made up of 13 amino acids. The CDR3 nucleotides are TGTGCCAGCAGCGTAGAGGGCTACAATGAGCAGTTCTTC. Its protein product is CASSVEGYNEQFF.

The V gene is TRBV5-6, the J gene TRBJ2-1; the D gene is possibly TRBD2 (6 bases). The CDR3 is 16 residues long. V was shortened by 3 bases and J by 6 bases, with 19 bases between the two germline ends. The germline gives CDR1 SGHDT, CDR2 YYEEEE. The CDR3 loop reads CASSSQGLELGNEQFF. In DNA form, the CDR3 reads TGTGCCAGCAGCTCCCAGGGACTGGAGTTAGGCAATGAGCAGTTCTTC. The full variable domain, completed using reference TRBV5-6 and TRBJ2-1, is DAGVTQSPTHLIKTRGQQVTLRCSPKSGHDTVSWYQQALGQGPQFIFQYYEEEERQRGNFPDRFSGHQFPNYSSELNVNALLLGDSALYLCASSSQGLELGNEQFFGPGTRLTVL.

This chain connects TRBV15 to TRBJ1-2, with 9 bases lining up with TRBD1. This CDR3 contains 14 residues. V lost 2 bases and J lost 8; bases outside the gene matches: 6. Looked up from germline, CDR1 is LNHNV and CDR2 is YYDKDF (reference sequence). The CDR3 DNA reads TGTGCCACCAGCAGACTACAGGGGGCGCGGGGCTACACCTTC. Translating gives CATSRLQGARGYTF.

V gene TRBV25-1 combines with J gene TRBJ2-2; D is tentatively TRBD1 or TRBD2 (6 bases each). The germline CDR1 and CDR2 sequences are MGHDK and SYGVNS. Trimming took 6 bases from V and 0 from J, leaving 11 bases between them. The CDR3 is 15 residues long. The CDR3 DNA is TGTGCCAGCAGAATGGAGGGGGCGAACACCGGGGAGCTGTTTTTT. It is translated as CASRMEGANTGELFF.

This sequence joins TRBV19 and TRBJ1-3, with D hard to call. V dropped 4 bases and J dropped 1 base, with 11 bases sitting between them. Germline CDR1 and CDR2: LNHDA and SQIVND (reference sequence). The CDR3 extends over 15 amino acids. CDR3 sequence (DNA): TGTGCCAGTAGTAATTGGGGAGTTTCTGGAAACACCATATATTTT. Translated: CASSNWGVSGNTIYF.

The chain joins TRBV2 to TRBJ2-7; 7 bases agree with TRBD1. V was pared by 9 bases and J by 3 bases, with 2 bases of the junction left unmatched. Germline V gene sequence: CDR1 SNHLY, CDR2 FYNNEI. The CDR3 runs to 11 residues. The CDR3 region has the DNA TGTGCCAGTTGGGACAGCTACGAGCAGTACTTC. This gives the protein CASWDSYEQYF.

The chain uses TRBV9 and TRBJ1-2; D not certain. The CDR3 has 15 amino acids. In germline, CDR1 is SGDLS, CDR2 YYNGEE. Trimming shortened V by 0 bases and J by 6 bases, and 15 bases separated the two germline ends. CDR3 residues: CASSVAGRSGDGYTF. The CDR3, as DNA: TGTGCCAGCAGCGTAGCCGGCAGGTCTGGTGATGGCTACACCTTC. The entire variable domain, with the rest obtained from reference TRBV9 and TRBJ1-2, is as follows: DSGVTQTPKHLITATGQRVTLRCSPRSGDLSVYWYQQSLDQGLQFLIQYYNGEERAKGNILERFSAQQFPDLHSELNLSSLELGDSALYFCASSVAGRSGDGYTFGSGTRLTVV.

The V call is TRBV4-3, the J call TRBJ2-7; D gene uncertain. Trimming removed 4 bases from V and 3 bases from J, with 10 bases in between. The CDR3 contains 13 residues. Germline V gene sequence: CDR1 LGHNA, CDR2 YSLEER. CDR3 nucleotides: TGCGCCAGCAGCCTCGACACGCGCTACGAGCAGTACTTC. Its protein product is CASSLDTRYEQYF.

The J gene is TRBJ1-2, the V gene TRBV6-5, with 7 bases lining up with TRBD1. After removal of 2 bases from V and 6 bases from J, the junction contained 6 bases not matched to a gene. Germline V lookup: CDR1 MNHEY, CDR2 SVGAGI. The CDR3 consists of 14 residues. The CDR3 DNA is TGTGCCAGCAGTTACGGCGGCAGGGGGAATGGCTACACCTTC. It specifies CASSYGGRGNGYTF.

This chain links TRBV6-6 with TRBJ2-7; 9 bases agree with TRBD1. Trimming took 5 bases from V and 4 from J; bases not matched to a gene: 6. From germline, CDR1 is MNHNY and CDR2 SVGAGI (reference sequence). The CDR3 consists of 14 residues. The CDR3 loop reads CASSLNRGRYEQYF. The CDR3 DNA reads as TGTGCCAGCAGTCTTAACAGGGGGCGGTACGAGCAGTACTTC.

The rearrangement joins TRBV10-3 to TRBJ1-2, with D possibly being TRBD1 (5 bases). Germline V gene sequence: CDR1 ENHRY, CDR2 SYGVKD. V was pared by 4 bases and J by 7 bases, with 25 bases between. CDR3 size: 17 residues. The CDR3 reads CAISGSINRGRDRGYTF. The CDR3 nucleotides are TGTGCCATCAGTGGCTCGATCAATCGGGGAAGGGACCGTGGCTACACCTTC.

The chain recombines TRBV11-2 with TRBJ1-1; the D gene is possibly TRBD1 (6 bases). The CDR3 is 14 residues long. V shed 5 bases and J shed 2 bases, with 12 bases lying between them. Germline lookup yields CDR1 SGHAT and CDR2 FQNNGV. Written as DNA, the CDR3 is TGTGCCAGCAGCCATTTACAGGGAAACACTGAAGCTTTCTTT. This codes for CASSHLQGNTEAFF.

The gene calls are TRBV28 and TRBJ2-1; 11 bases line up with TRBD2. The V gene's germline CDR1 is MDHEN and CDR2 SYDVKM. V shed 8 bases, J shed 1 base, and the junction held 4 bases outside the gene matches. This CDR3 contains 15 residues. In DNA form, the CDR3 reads TGTGCCAGCCGGCCTAGCGGGGGGTCCTACAATGAGCAGTTCTTC. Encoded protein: CASRPSGGSYNEQFF.

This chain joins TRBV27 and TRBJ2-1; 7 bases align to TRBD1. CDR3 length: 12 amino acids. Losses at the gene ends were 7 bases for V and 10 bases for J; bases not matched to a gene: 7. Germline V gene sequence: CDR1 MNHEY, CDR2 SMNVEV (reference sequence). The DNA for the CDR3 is TGTGCCAGCACCCGACAGGGTGGCGAGCAGTTCTTC. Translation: CASTRQGGEQFF.

The CDR3 DNA is TGTGCCAGCAGTTACGTACACCAGGGCACCGGGGAGCTGTTTTTT. Amino acid sequence: CASSYVHQGTGELFF. V gene TRBV6-6 combines with J gene TRBJ2-2; D might be TRBD1 (5 bases). V was trimmed by 2 bases and J by 4 bases, leaving 11 bases between them. CDR1 is MNHNY, CDR2 SVGAGI, per germline (reference sequence). This CDR3 is built from 15 residues.

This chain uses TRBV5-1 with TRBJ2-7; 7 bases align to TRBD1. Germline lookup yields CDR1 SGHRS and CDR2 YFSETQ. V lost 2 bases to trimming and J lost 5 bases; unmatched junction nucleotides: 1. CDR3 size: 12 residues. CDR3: CASSFTGDEQYF. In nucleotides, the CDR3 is TGCGCCAGCAGCTTTACAGGGGACGAGCAGTACTTC.

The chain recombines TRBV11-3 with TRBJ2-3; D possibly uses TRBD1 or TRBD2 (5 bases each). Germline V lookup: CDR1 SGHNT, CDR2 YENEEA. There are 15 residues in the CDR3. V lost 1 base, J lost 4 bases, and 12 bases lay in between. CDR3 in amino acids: CASSLGGAGSDTQYF. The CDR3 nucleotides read TGTGCCAGCAGCTTAGGAGGGGCTGGGTCAGATACGCAGTATTTT. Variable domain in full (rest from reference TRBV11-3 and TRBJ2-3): EAGVVQSPRYKIIEKKQPVAFWCNPISGHNTLYWYLQNLGQGPELLIRYENEEAVDDSQLPKDRFSAERLKGVDSTLKIQPAELGDSAVYLCASSLGGAGSDTQYFGPGTRLTVL.

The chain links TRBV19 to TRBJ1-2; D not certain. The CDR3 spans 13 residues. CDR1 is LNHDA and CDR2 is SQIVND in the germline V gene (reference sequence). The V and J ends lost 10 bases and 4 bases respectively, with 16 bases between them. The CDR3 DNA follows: TGTGCCACCCACCCCGGACCGAGCTATGGCTACACCTTC. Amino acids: CATHPGPSYGYTF.

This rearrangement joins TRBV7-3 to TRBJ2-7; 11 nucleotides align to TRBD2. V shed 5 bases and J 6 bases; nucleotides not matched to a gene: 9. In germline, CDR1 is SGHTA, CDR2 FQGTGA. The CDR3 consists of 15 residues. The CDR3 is CASSHTSGSHSEQYF. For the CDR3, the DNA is TGTGCCAGCAGCCACACTAGCGGGAGCCACAGCGAGCAGTACTTC.

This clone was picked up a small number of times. Here the CDR3 reads CASSYRAYNEKLFF. DNA of the CDR3: TGTGCCAGCAGCTACAGGGCCTACAATGAAAAACTGTTTTTT. The V and J genes are TRBV7-2 and TRBJ1-4, with a tentative D call TRBD1 (6 bases). Germline values: CDR1 SGHTA, CDR2 FQGNSA. The ends were cut back, 4 bases at V and 5 bases at J, with 11 bases in the middle. This CDR3 is built from 14 residues. The whole variable domain, remainder taken from reference TRBV7-2 and TRBJ1-4, is GAGVSQSPSNKVTEKGKDVELRCDPISGHTALYWYRQSLGQGLEFLIYFQGNSAPDKSGLPSDRFSAERTGGSVSTLTIQRTQQEDSAVYLCASSYRAYNEKLFFGSGTQLSVL.

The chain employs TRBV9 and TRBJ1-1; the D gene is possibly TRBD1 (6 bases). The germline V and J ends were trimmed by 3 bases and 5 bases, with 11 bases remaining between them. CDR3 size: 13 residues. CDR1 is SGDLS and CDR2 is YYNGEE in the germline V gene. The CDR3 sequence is CASSAQGRTEAFF. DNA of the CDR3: TGTGCCAGCAGCGCACAGGGACGTACTGAAGCTTTCTTT. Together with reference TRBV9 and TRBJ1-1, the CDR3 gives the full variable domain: DSGVTQTPKHLITATGQRVTLRCSPRSGDLSVYWYQQSLDQGLQFLIQYYNGEERAKGNILERFSAQQFPDLHSELNLSSLELGDSALYFCASSAQGRTEAFFGQGTRLTVV.

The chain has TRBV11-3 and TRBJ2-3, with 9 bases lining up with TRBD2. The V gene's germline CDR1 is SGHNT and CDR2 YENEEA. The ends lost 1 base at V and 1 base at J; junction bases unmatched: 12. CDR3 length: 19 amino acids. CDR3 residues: CASSLGRAGGPFGTDTQYF. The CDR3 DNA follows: TGTGCCAGCAGCTTAGGGCGAGCGGGGGGTCCCTTTGGCACAGATACGCAGTATTTT.